Given below is one T cell receptor beta chain in context. Method: immunoSEQ multiplex PCR; TCRdb's copy keeps in-frame clones and lacks some. The repertoire holds 300,000 to 400,000 clones, with 75% to 90% as singletons. This entry is derived from a study of Ad26.COV2.S vaccination and SARS-CoV-2 variants. V was pared by 4 bases and J by 6 bases, with 5 bases of the junction left unmatched. The CDR3 consists of 13 residues. Per germline, CDR1 SGDLS and CDR2 YYNGEE. Regarding treatment: approximately 18 received Ad26.COV2.S at low or high dose, single or two shots; roughly 5 received placebo; per-sample allocation not given. Sample collection was performed on day 63 after the first vaccine or placebo injection.

V is TRBV9 and J is TRBJ2-7; 9 positions agree with TRBD1. Sample: peripheral blood, taken in a trial of Ad26.COV2.S vaccine versus placebo. The TCR originated in a person aged 18-65 years who received the Ad26.COV2.S COVID-19 vaccine or a placebo. CDR3 amino acids: CASSFGTGIEQYF. Here the CDR3 DNA reads TGTGCCAGCAGCTTCGGGACAGGGATCGAGCAGTACTTC.